This TCR beta chain was sequenced for a study of blood T cell repertoires in COVID-19. Study information: Both acute and convalescent COVID-19 samples were obtained from the United States, Italy and Spain. T cells, B-cell-depleted T cells, or PBMCs provided the cDNA or gDNA that served as material.

Per germline, CDR1 SGHRS and CDR2 YFSETQ. Trimming shortened V by 2 bases and J by 4 bases, and 12 bases separated the two germline ends. The CDR3 totals 14 residues. Study processing details: By means of reference gene primer amplification, nucleated cell counts were estimated. The data were produced by immunoSEQ multiplex PCR, yet TCRdb's version contains in-frame clones alone and is incomplete. That table supplies the V and J calls and clone size; D and trimming were determined from the DNA. The profile shows under 200,000 clones, roughly 77% of them singletons. This rearrangement joins TRBV5-1 to TRBJ1-2; D unresolved. The material sequenced was peripheral blood. This TCR derives from a man in his 70s with active or convalescent COVID-19. Written as DNA, the CDR3 is TGCGCCAGCAGCTTTAGCCGGGAGGCCTATGGCTACACCTTC. It is translated as CASSFSREAYGYTF. The full variable domain, with the rest looked up from reference TRBV5-1 and TRBJ1-2, is KAGVTQTPRYLIKTRGQQVTLSCSPISGHRSVSWYQQTPGQGLQFLFEYFSETQRNKGNFPGRFSGRQFSNSRSEMNVSTLELGDSALYLCASSFSREAYGYTFGSGTRLTVV.